The T cell receptor (beta chain) under discussion was sequenced for a study of OX40 agonist ivuxolimab in advanced cancers. Study in general: Dose-escalation patients suffered from hepatocellular carcinoma, melanoma, renal cell or head and neck cancer. Study-wide findings and caveats: Within 6 weeks, CD4+ and CD8+ blood T cells expanded clonally at 0.1 to 3.0 mg/kg. Normalized expansion of T-cell clones was also low for some nonresponders.

Concerning this clone: Its target is unknown.

Germline V gene data show CDR1 as SGHRS and CDR2 as YFSETQ. Trimming took 0 bases from V and 1 from J; bases not matched to a gene: 9. This CDR3 spans 17 amino acids. Libraries were prepared by immunoSEQ multiplex PCR; TCRdb keeps only in-frame clonotypes and omits some of them. The table lists 6,500 to 9,000 clones, approximately 71% of them singletons. This specimen was CD4+ or CD8+ T cells sorted from blood, taken in a trial of the OX40 agonist ivuxolimab. This sequence originates from an adult with an advanced solid tumor such as melanoma, head and neck, liver or kidney cancer. This chain connects TRBV5-1 to TRBJ1-2, with 7 bases lining up with TRBD1. For the CDR3, the DNA is TGCGCCAGCAGCTTGGGACCGGGGACAGATTTTAACTATGGCTACACCTTC. Its translation is CASSLGPGTDFNYGYTF.